This TCR beta chain was captured in a study of cytomegalovirus exposure and HLA in healthy donors. General observations from the study: Common viral pathogens seemed to be connected with several of the most significant clusters, according to a later analysis. Cytomegalovirus association was listed for 150 to 200 TCR beta chains.

60 Vbeta and 13 Jbeta primers were used in PCR. The method was immunoSEQ multiplex PCR; TCRdb's version includes in-frame clones alone and lacks a portion of them. The sample records some 160,000 clones, about four fifths being singletons. On this clone itself: Its target is not known.

The sample was PBMCs. This receptor was obtained from a male donor in good health and CMV-seropositive.

CDR3 DNA sequence: TGCGCCAGCAGCCCTCAGGGGATCGGCACCGGGGAGCTGTTTTTT. It encodes CASSPQGIGTGELFF. The chain links TRBV5-1 to TRBJ2-2; D might be TRBD1 (6 bases). CDR3 length: 15 residues. V shed 4 bases and J shed 4 bases, with 14 bases lying between them. Germline CDR1 SGHRS, CDR2 YFSETQ.